This entry is about one T cell receptor beta chain. The antigen is unknown. TCRdb keeps only in-frame clones here, not all; method: immunoSEQ multiplex PCR. The table lists about 130,000 clones, 88% of them singletons, with around 8% in the top ten. The data originate from a study of T cell responses to AZD1222 COVID-19 vaccine. General study findings and limits: After the peak T cell response, and only then, were repertoires sampled.

CDR1 SEHNR and CDR2 FQNEAQ come from the germline V gene (reference sequence). The V gene lost 1 base and the J gene lost 4 bases, with 14 bases spanning the gap. The CDR3 is 15 amino acids. The chain combines TRBV7-9 with TRBJ2-7; possible D gene TRBD1, 6 bases. This specimen consisted of peripheral blood, obtained on day 0 of AZD1222 vaccination. This TCR was recovered from an adult in good health. The DNA of the CDR3 is TGTGCCAGCAGCTTAGGCTCGGGACACCAATACGAGCAGTACTTC. Its protein product is CASSLGSGHQYEQYF.